Sequencing of this T cell receptor beta chain was carried out in a study of blood T cell repertoires in COVID-19. Across the whole study: Italy, Spain and the United States were the sources of the convalescent and acute COVID-19 samples. The analysed material was cDNA or gDNA that came from T cells, B-cell-depleted T cells, or PBMCs.

The V and J ends lost 8 bases and 6 bases, in that order; junction bases with no gene match: 3. The CDR3 consists of 13 residues. Seattle patients were enrolled during active infection and followed longitudinally. Authors' analysis steps: Nucleated cell number was recorded as an estimate derived from reference gene primer amplification. Profiling relied on immunoSEQ multiplex PCR, and the TCRdb table lists in-frame clones only, not all of them. The V and J calls and clone size come from that table; D and trimming were worked out from the DNA. This table holds tens of thousands of clones, approximately 87% found once.

Sequenced material: peripheral blood. V gene TRBV12-3 or TRBV12-4 combines with J gene TRBJ1-5; 11 nucleotides align to TRBD1. This clonotype was obtained from a man aged 40-49 years with COVID-19, enrolled during active disease. The CDR3 region has the DNA TGTGCCAGCGGGACAGGGGGGGGTCAGCCCCAGCATTTT. Translation: CASGTGGGQPQHF.